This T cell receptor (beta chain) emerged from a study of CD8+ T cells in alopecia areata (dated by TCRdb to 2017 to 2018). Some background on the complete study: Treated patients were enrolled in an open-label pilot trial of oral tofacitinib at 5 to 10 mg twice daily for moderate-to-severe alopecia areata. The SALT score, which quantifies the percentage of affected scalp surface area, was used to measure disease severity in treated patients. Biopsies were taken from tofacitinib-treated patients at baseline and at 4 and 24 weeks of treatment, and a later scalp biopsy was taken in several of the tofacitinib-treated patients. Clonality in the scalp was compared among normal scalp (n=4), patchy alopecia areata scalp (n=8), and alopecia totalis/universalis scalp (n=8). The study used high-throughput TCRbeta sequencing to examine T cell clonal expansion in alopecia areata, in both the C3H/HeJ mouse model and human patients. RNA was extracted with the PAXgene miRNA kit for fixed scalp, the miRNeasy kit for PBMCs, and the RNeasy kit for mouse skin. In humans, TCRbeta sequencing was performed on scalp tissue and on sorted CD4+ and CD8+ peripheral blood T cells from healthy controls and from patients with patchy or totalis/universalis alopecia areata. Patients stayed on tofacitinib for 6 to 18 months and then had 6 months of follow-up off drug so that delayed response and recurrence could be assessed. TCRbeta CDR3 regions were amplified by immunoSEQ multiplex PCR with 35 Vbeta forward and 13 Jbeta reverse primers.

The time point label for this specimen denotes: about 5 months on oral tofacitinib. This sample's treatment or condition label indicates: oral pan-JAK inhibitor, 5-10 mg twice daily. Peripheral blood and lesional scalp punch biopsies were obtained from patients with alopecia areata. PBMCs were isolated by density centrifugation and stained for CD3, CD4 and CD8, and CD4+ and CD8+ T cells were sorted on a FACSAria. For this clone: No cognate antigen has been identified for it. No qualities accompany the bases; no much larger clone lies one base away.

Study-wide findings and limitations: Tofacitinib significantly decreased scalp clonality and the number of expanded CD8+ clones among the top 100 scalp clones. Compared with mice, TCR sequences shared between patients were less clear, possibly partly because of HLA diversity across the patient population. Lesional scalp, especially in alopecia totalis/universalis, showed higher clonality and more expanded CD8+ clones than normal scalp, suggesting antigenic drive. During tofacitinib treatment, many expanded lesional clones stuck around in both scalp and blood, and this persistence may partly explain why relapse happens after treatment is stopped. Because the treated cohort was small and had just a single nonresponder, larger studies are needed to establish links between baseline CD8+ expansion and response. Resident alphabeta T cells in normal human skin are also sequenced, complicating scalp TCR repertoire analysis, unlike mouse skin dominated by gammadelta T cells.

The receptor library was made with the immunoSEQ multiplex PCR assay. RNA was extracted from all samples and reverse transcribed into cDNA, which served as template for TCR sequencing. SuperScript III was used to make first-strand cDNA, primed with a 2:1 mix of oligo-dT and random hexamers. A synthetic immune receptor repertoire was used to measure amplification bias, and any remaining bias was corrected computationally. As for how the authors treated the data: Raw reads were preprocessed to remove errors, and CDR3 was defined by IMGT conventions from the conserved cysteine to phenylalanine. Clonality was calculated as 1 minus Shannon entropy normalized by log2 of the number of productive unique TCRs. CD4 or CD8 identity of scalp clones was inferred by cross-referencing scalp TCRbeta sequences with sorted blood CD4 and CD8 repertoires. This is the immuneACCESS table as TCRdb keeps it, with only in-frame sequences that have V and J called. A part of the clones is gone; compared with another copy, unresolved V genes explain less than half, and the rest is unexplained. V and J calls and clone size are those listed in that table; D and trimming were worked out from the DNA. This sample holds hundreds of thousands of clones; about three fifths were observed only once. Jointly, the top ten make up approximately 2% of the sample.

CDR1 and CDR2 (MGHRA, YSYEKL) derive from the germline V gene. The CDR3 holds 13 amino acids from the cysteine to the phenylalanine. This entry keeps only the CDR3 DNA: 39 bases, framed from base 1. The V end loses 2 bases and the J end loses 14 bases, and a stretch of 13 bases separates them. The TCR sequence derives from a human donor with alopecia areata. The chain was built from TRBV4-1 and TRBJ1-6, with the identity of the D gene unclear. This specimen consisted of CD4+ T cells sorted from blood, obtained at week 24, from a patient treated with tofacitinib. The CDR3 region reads CASSQIRLESLHF. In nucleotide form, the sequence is TGCGCCAGCAGCCAAATACGTCTAGAATCCCTCCACTTT.